The 20 T cell receptor beta chains below all came from one sample that was sequenced in a study of T cells in Graves' hyperthyroidism and ophthalmopathy. The investigators amplified TCR beta CDR3 regions from RNA transcripts. The TCR CDR3 first-round RT-PCR relied on the HTBI primer set. Each CDR3 protein is one row after TCRdb ran MiXCR on the multiplex PCR reads. Counted here are about half a million distinct CDR3 sequences, around 15% occurring once; the ten biggest clones make up less than 30%. Sample: blood. All receptors come from a woman in her 30s with Graves' ophthalmopathy.

The chain is built from TRBV7-6 and TRBJ2-4, with 8 bases lining up with TRBD1. The V segment lost 5 bases and the J segment 8 bases; nucleotides outside the gene matches: 11. This CDR3 is built from 15 residues. Germline CDR1 is SGHVS and CDR2 is FNYEAQ. The CDR3 DNA reads as TGTGCCAGCAGCGCCGGACAGGGAATGATAGACATTCAGTACTTC. Its translation: CASSAGQGMIDIQYF.

This clonotype was seen at least ten times. The rearrangement uses TRBV20-1 and TRBJ2-1; 10 nucleotides match TRBD2. This CDR3 spans 16 amino acids. The germline CDR1 and CDR2 sequences are DFQATT and SNEGSKA (reference sequence). J was trimmed by 6 bases and V by 1 base; bases with no gene match: 9. CDR3 sequence: CSARVPGTSAINEQFF. CDR3 DNA: TGCAGTGCTAGAGTCCCCGGGACTAGCGCCATCAATGAGCAGTTCTTC.

In its sample, this clonotype was seen many times. V usage is TRBV20-1 and J usage is TRBJ2-7, with 9 bases that match TRBD1. The trim removed 5 bases at V and 7 bases at J, leaving 15 bases unmatched. The CDR3 totals 15 residues. Germline CDR1 and CDR2: DFQATT and SNEGSKA (reference sequence). The CDR3 sequence: CSAERGDRESQEQYF. CDR3 nucleotide sequence: TGCAGTGCTGAACGTGGGGACAGGGAGTCGCAGGAGCAGTACTTC.

This clonotype came up a few times. The chain links TRBV28 to TRBJ1-1; D unresolved. CDR3 length: 14 amino acids. The germline CDR1 and CDR2 sequences are MDHEN and SYDVKM. Trimming took 3 bases from V and 0 from J, leaving 8 bases between them. In nucleotides, the CDR3 is TGTGCCAGCAGTTTGAATCCTGTGAACACTGAAGCTTTCTTT. Encoded protein: CASSLNPVNTEAFF.

This clonotype was counted ten times or more. V is TRBV7-9 and J is TRBJ2-5, with 7 bases fitting TRBD1. Germline loops: CDR1 SEHNR, CDR2 FQNEAQ (reference sequence). The ends lost 4 bases at V and 2 bases at J; junction bases unmatched: 1. This CDR3 has 13 amino acids. DNA for the CDR3: TGTGCCAGCAGCTGGACAGGACAAGAGACCCAGTACTTC. It specifies CASSWTGQETQYF.

The chain combines TRBV20-1 with TRBJ2-1; 8 bases are shared with TRBD2. CDR1 is DFQATT and CDR2 is SNEGSKA in the germline V gene (reference sequence). Unmatched junction bases numbered 7, after V lost 3 bases and J lost 6 bases. CDR3 length equals 14 residues. As DNA, the CDR3 is TGCAGTGCTAGTCGAGCGGGAGCCCTCAATGAGCAGTTCTTC. Translating it yields CSASRAGALNEQFF.

This clonotype has only one observation. This chain uses TRBV27 with TRBJ1-5; D not resolved. The CDR3 covers 15 residues. Trimming cost V 5 bases and J 6 bases, with 17 bases left between them. Germline-derived CDR1 and CDR2 are MNHEY and SMNVEV (reference sequence). Here the CDR3 reads CASSPRHGVPQPQHF. CDR3 DNA: TGTGCCAGCAGTCCGAGACACGGGGTACCTCAGCCCCAGCATTTT.

This clonotype was observed many times. The J gene is TRBJ1-2, the V gene TRBV10-3; D is undetermined. V shed 5 bases and J shed 3 bases, with 16 bases lying between them. The CDR3 runs to 15 residues. Germline V gives CDR1 ENHRY, CDR2 SYGVKD. The CDR3 DNA reads as TGTGCCATCAGTCACCCCCCTGCACCAGACTATGGCTACACCTTC. Residues: CAISHPPAPDYGYTF.

This clonotype occurred a few times. J is TRBJ2-7 and V is TRBV11-2, with 9 bases lining up with TRBD1. The CDR3 sequence is 14 residues long. Germline-derived CDR1 and CDR2 are SGHAT and FQNNGV. Unmatched junction bases numbered 6, after V lost 3 bases and J lost 6 bases. CDR3 sequence (DNA): TGTGCCAGCAGCTTTACAGGGGGCAAAAGCGAGCAGTACTTC. Protein product: CASSFTGGKSEQYF.

This chain joins TRBV5-6 and TRBJ2-7, with 8 bases fitting TRBD2. Germline V gives CDR1 SGHDT, CDR2 YYEEEE. J was trimmed by 3 bases and V by 1 base; bases with no gene match: 9. The length of the CDR3 is 16 residues. CDR3 DNA: TGTGCCAGCAGCTTGATCGGGACTAGGCCAGGCTACGAGCAGTACTTC. Its protein product is CASSLIGTRPGYEQYF.

The V and J genes are TRBV28 and TRBJ2-7; D may correspond to TRBD1 or TRBD2 (5 bases each). There are 14 residues in the CDR3. Germline V gene sequence: CDR1 MDHEN, CDR2 SYDVKM. V was cut by 0 bases and J by 2 bases, with 8 bases left in between. In DNA form, the CDR3 reads TGTGCCAGCAGTTTATGGGGGGAGACCTACGAGCAGTACTTC. As protein: CASSLWGETYEQYF.

A few counts support this clonotype. The V and J genes are TRBV30 and TRBJ2-3; a weak D match, TRBD1 (5 bases). V gave up 2 bases and J gave up 9 bases, with 15 bases separating them. Germline V lookup: CDR1 GTSNPN, CDR2 SVGIG (reference sequence). The CDR3 has 13 amino acids. The CDR3 region is CAWSLRVPGTQYF. CDR3 nucleotide sequence: TGTGCCTGGAGTTTAAGGGTCCCAGGGACGCAGTATTTT.

V is TRBV7-9 and J is TRBJ1-6; no clear D. This CDR3 has 12 amino acids. Germline CDR1 is SEHNR and CDR2 is FQNEAQ (reference sequence). V was shortened by 6 bases and J by 5 bases, with 5 bases between the two germline ends. CDR3 protein: CASSEDNSPLHF. CDR3 bases: TGTGCCAGCAGTGAAGATAATTCACCCCTCCACTTT.

This sequence joins TRBV9 and TRBJ2-5, with D unresolved. Germline V gene sequence: CDR1 SGDLS, CDR2 YYNGEE. Trimming took 3 bases from V and 5 from J, leaving 8 bases between them. This CDR3 is built from 12 residues. The CDR3 DNA reads as TGTGCCAGCAGCGAGGGTATGGAGACCCAGTACTTC. Its translation: CASSEGMETQYF.

This clonotype was seen ten or more times. The chain has TRBV18 and TRBJ1-2; the match to TRBD1 covers 7 bases. The CDR3 has 15 residues. CDR1 and CDR2 (germline): KGHSH, LQKENI. V shed 2 bases, J shed 2 bases, and the junction held 5 bases outside the gene matches. CDR3 in amino acids: CASSPTPGGNYGYTF. CDR3 in DNA: TGTGCCAGCTCACCAACCCCAGGGGGAAACTATGGCTACACCTTC.

The chain has TRBV29-1 and TRBJ2-7, with D possibly matching TRBD1 (5 bases). Germline values: CDR1 SQVTM, CDR2 ANQGSEA. The length of the CDR3 is 15 residues. V lost 0 bases, J lost 1 base, and 13 bases lay in between. The CDR3 DNA is TGCAGCGTTGAAGATCGGCAGGGAATATCCTACGAGCAGTACTTC. Residues: CSVEDRQGISYEQYF.

The rearrangement joins TRBV3-1 to TRBJ2-7; D gene unclear. Germline CDR1 is LGHDT and CDR2 is YNNKEL (reference sequence). Deletions cut 3 bases from V and 1 base from J, with 10 bases between. The CDR3 totals 14 residues. The CDR3 DNA is TGTGCCAGCAGCCATCCTAAACCTTCCTACGAGCAGTACTTC. Protein: CASSHPKPSYEQYF.

This clonotype was observed a few times. The chain carries TRBV25-1 and TRBJ2-3; D is uncertain. V was cut by 3 bases and J by 0 bases, with 10 bases left in between. Germline-derived CDR1 and CDR2 are MGHDK and SYGVNS. This CDR3 is 15 amino acids long. The CDR3 DNA follows: TGTGCCAGCAGTGACGCGGAAACTAGCACAGATACGCAGTATTTT. Amino acids: CASSDAETSTDTQYF.

This clonotype occurred many times. The J gene is TRBJ2-1, the V gene TRBV18; D not resolved. Trimming pared 0 bases from V and 3 bases from J, leaving 9 bases between. Germline CDR1 reads KGHSH; CDR2 reads LQKENI. CDR3 length equals 15 residues. The DNA for the CDR3 is TGTGCCAGCTCACCACCTGTGACTCGCTACAATGAGCAGTTCTTC. Translating it yields CASSPPVTRYNEQFF. The complete variable domain, with remaining parts taken from reference TRBV18 and TRBJ2-1, reads NAGVMQNPRHLVRRRGQEARLRCSPMKGHSHVYWYRQLPEEGLKFMVYLQKENIIDESGMPKERFSAEFPKEGPSILRIQQVVRGDSAAYFCASSPPVTRYNEQFFGPGTRLTVL.

This clonotype was picked up a small number of times. The chain employs TRBV7-9 and TRBJ1-5, with 8 bases fitting TRBD1. The CDR3 totals 15 residues. Germline V gives CDR1 SEHNR, CDR2 FQNEAQ (reference sequence). J lost 7 bases, V lost 5 bases, and 10 bases had no gene match. The CDR3 is CASSLSGQGGQPQHF. In nucleotides, the CDR3 is TGTGCCAGCAGCCTGTCCGGACAGGGTGGACAGCCCCAGCATTTT.